This passage covers 5 T cell receptor beta chains from one sample sequenced in a study. In TCRdb, the 5' RACE reads were re-called with MiXCR into one record per CDR3 protein. The sample carries tens of thousands of distinct CDR3 sequences, about 28% recorded once. Treg sorting used a CD4+CD25+CD127-/low gate. The sequenced sample consisted of tumor-infiltrating Tregs sorted from the breast tumor. These receptors were obtained from a female donor with breast cancer.

As for this clonotype: Given the absence of the conserved phenylalanine or tryptophan at the CDR3 end, a read error is likely. The chain links TRBV5-1 to TRBJ2-2, with D hard to call. The CDR3 runs to 15 residues. Germline V gives CDR1 SGHRS, CDR2 YFSETQ. Trimming stripped 0 bases from V and 6 bases from J, with 12 bases between. The CDR3 here is CASSLDLVVAGELFL. The CDR3 DNA reads TGCGCCAGCAGCTTGGATCTCGTAGTCGCCGGGGAGCTGTTTCTT.

V usage is TRBV27 and J usage is TRBJ1-2; 8 nucleotides match TRBD1. J was trimmed by 8 bases and V by 2 bases; bases with no gene match: 1. The V gene's germline CDR1 is MNHEY and CDR2 SMNVEV (reference sequence). The CDR3 has 12 amino acids. CDR3 amino acids: CASSLPGGGYTF. CDR3 DNA sequence: TGTGCCAGCAGTTTACCAGGGGGCGGCTACACCTTC.

This clonotype was seen repeatedly, ten times or more. This sequence joins TRBV7-8 and TRBJ2-5; 8 nucleotides line up with TRBD1. The CDR3 totals 16 residues. Trimming cost V 0 bases and J 4 bases; bases outside gene matches: 7. CDR1 is SGHVS and CDR2 is FQNEAQ in the germline V gene. CDR3 amino acids: CASSLATGTGRETQYF. CDR3 in DNA: TGTGCCAGCAGCTTAGCCACGGGGACAGGAAGAGAGACCCAGTACTTC.

V is TRBV9 and J is TRBJ1-4; D is unresolved. Trimming stripped 1 base from V and 11 bases from J, with 12 bases between. The CDR3 has 13 residues. Germline lookup yields CDR1 SGDLS and CDR2 YYNGEE. Here the CDR3 reads CASSVRPDGKLFF. In DNA, the CDR3 is TGTGCCAGCAGCGTACGCCCCGACGGCAAACTGTTTTTT.

In this sample, this clonotype turned up a few times. The chain is built from TRBV9 and TRBJ2-2; TRBD2 aligns across 13 bases. Germline loops: CDR1 SGDLS, CDR2 YYNGEE. J lost 5 bases, V lost 4 bases, and 2 bases had no gene match. The CDR3 covers 15 residues. This CDR3 reads CASSLGLAGTGELFF. CDR3 bases: TGTGCCAGCAGCCTGGGACTAGCGGGAACCGGGGAGCTGTTTTTT. The full variable domain, with the rest looked up from reference TRBV9 and TRBJ2-2, is DSGVTQTPKHLITATGQRVTLRCSPRSGDLSVYWYQQSLDQGLQFLIQYYNGEERAKGNILERFSAQQFPDLHSELNLSSLELGDSALYFCASSLGLAGTGELFFGEGSRLTVL.